This T cell receptor beta chain is drawn from a study of vaccination and CD4 T cells after COVID-19. Study in general: Vaccination of participants consisted of two doses of either BNT162b2 or mRNA-1273 vaccine. Stimulation used overlapping spike peptides from SARS-CoV-2, HCoV-NL63, HCoV-OC43 and HCoV-229E.

Study-level findings and limits: SARS-CoV-2-reactive clonotype medians increased from around 20 to 38, not significantly.

Treatment indicated: approximately 9-day PBMC culture with coronavirus spike peptide pools or control peptides (ViraFEST assay). Peptide pools at approximately 11 ug/ml stimulated approximately 2 million PBMCs per well with 9 to 10 IU/ml IL-2. On this clonotype itself: The antigen is unknown.

The study sequenced cultured CD4+ T cell DNA using the Oncomine TCR Beta short-read assay. A single record per CDR3 protein comes from TCRdb applying MiXCR to the PCR reads. The table shows roughly 14,000 distinct CDR3 sequences, with 50% to 70% occurring only once. The source material was CD4+ T cells from blood, cultured in vitro, sampled before SARS-CoV-2 vaccination. This receptor was taken from a human donor who had recovered from COVID-19.

CDR3 DNA: TGTGCCAGCAGTGTCGGTCCGGGACAGGGGCCCAACTATGGCTACACCTTC. Translation: CASSVGPGQGPNYGYTF. This sequence joins TRBV6-1 and TRBJ1-2; TRBD1 matches at 10 bases. Germline CDR1 MNHNS, CDR2 SASEGT. V lost 4 bases to trimming and J lost 2 bases; unmatched junction nucleotides: 10. The CDR3 length is 17 residues.